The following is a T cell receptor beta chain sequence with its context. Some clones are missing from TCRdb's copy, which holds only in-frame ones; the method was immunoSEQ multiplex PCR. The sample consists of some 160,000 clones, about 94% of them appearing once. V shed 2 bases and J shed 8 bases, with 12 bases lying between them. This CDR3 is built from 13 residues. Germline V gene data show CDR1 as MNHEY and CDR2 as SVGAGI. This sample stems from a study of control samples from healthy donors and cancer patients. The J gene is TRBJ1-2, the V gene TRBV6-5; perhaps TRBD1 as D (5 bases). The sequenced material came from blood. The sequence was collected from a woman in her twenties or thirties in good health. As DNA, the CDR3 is TGTGCCAGCAGTTACGGGGCTCGGGGGGGCTACACCTTC. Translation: CASSYGARGGYTF.